This T cell receptor beta chain was sequenced in a study of response to subunit inactivated influenza vaccine. The V gene's germline CDR1 is LGHNA and CDR2 YSLEER. Trimming took 0 bases from V and 6 from J; bases not matched to a gene: 8. The CDR3 is 16 amino acids. There are a few counts of this clonotype. TCRdb independently ran MiXCR on the RT-PCR reads; one entry per CDR3 protein. The table shows 650,000 to 850,000 distinct CDR3 sequences, with approximately 15% occurring only once. The rearrangement links TRBV4-3 to TRBJ1-2, with TRBD1 matching 9 bases. This sequence was found in a man aged 45 to 65 who received an inactivated influenza vaccine. Material: PBMCs from blood, obtained 14 days before vaccination. The CDR3 DNA follows: TGCGCCAGCAGCCAAGAAGGGGACAGGGCGTTTGATGGCTACACCTTC. Amino acid sequence: CASSQEGDRAFDGYTF.